The clone carrying this TCR beta chain was seen more than once but under ten times. This sample is drawn from a study of blood T cell repertoires in COVID-19. Study-wide background: The cDNA or gDNA used as material had been derived from T cells, B-cell-depleted T cells, or PBMCs.

Germline values: CDR1 LNHDA, CDR2 SQIVND (reference sequence). The junction had 6 bases not matched to a gene; V was cut back by 1 base and J by 5 bases. The CDR3 has 15 residues. Data came from immunoSEQ multiplex PCR; TCRdb stores just in-frame clones and leaves some out. The table shows fewer than 250,000 clones, with approximately 88% occurring only once. Recruitment covered about 26 US areas and drew participants whose ages spanned roughly 18 to 100 years. Recovery among Cohort 3 donors was established by two negative PCRs, clearance, or symptom resolution. The sequencing input was PBMCs or T cells enriched from blood (not recorded which). The genes are TRBV19 and TRBJ2-5; 8 nucleotides match TRBD1. This receptor was obtained from a woman under 30 who had recovered from COVID-19. The CDR3 DNA is TGTGCCAGTAGTATAGGTGCAGGGGGCGTCGAGACCCAGTACTTC. Translated: CASSIGAGGVETQYF.